Below are 20 T cell receptor beta chains sequenced from a single sample in a study of blood T cell repertoires in COVID-19. Generated by immunoSEQ multiplex PCR, the TCRdb table keeps only in-frame clones and is missing some. Among some 300,000 clones listed, roughly 90% were seen once. Sequencing was performed on PBMCs or T cells enriched from blood (not recorded which). The receptor source for this set is a woman between 50 and 59 years old who had been exposed to COVID-19.

Points on this clone: Likely a read error: the CDR3 ends without its conserved phenylalanine or tryptophan. It is unclear where the CDR3 begins or ends on the DNA, so no DNA is shown, and the CDR3 is as TCRdb lists it. V gene TRBV7-9 combines with J gene TRBJ1-2; the table's D gene call, TRBD1, was not cross checked with the DNA. The germline gives CDR1 SEHNR, CDR2 FQNEAQ (reference sequence). The CDR3 sequence runs 11 residues, both termini included. The chain's CDR3 is CASSLLGPSHL.

The gene calls are TRBV5-5 and TRBJ1-2; 9 bases align to TRBD1. The CDR3 runs to 19 residues. Germline CDR1 SGHKS, CDR2 YYEKEE (reference sequence). V lost 4 bases and J lost 2; bases outside the gene matches: 18. The CDR3 region is CASSPDPGQGNAFNYGYTF. CDR3 nucleotides: TGTGCCAGCAGCCCGGATCCGGGACAGGGAAACGCATTCAACTATGGCTACACCTTC.

This chain connects TRBV10-3 to TRBJ1-1; D gene ambiguous. The CDR3 is made up of 13 amino acids. The germline gives CDR1 ENHRY, CDR2 SYGVKD. The germline V and J ends were trimmed by 7 bases and 4 bases, with 13 bases remaining between them. The chain's CDR3 is CAIIDKAGTEAFF. The CDR3 DNA follows: TGTGCCATCATTGACAAGGCGGGCACTGAAGCTTTCTTT.

The chain carries TRBV3-1 (or the pseudogene TRBV3-2) and TRBJ2-7; 9 positions agree with TRBD2. V was pared by 5 bases and J by 5 bases, with 13 bases of the junction left unmatched. Germline CDR1 reads LGHDT; CDR2 reads YNNKEL (reference sequence). The CDR3 consists of 16 residues. CDR3 DNA: TGTGCCAGCAGCTCGGGCCACAGGGGACTAGCTAACGAGCAGTACTTC. It specifies CASSSGHRGLANEQYF.

The rearrangement joins TRBV18 to TRBJ1-1, with 8 bases lining up with TRBD1. The CDR3 contains 15 residues. V shed 4 bases, J shed 0 bases, and the junction held 4 bases outside the gene matches. CDR1 KGHSH and CDR2 LQKENI come from the germline V gene. The CDR3 DNA reads as TGTGCCAGCTCACAAGGACAGGGTATGAACACTGAAGCTTTCTTT. It yields the protein CASSQGQGMNTEAFF.

The rearrangement joins TRBV28 to TRBJ1-1, with a tentative D call TRBD1 (5 bases). V lost 2 bases and J lost 0, with 7 bases in between. The CDR3 spans 14 residues. Germline CDR1 is MDHEN and CDR2 is SYDVKM. CDR3 amino acids: CASSLTGVNTEAFF. The CDR3 nucleotides are TGTGCCAGCAGTTTAACGGGGGTGAACACTGAAGCTTTCTTT.

In this sample, this clone turned up once. This chain joins TRBV19 and TRBJ2-1; TRBD2 matches at 11 bases. This CDR3 has 16 residues. Germline V gives CDR1 LNHDA, CDR2 SQIVND (reference sequence). The V segment lost 7 bases and the J segment 1 base; nucleotides outside the gene matches: 6. The CDR3 is CASIPSGGHSYNEQFF. The CDR3 DNA reads TGTGCCAGTATTCCTAGCGGGGGGCATTCCTACAATGAGCAGTTCTTC.

The chain employs TRBV13 and TRBJ2-1; possible D gene TRBD2, 5 bases. Trimming removed 3 bases at V and 7 bases at J, with 7 bases between. This CDR3 is built from 12 residues. Germline values: CDR1 PRHDT, CDR2 FYEKMQ (reference sequence). CDR3 DNA: TGTGCCAGCAGCTTTTCGGGGAATGAGCAGTTCTTC. Amino acid sequence: CASSFSGNEQFF.

A single count supports this clone. At one of its ends the junction is not consistent with the germline gene, which may arise from a read error. CDR3 protein: CASSSDRANAEAFF. The CDR3 nucleotides read TGTGCCAGCAGCTCGGACAGGGCGAACGCTGAAGCTTTCTTT. The J gene is TRBJ1-1, the V gene TRBV3-1 (or the pseudogene TRBV3-2); 8 nucleotides align to TRBD1. This CDR3 spans 14 amino acids. Germline V gives CDR1 LGHDT, CDR2 YNNKEL (reference sequence).

The chain is built from TRBV25-1 and TRBJ1-2; D remains unclear. Germline assignment: CDR1 MGHDK and CDR2 SYGVNS. The CDR3 loop spans 13 amino acids. The V gene lost 2 bases and the J gene lost 7 bases, with 11 bases spanning the gap. The chain's CDR3 is CASSEGFGGGYTF. CDR3 DNA: TGTGCCAGCAGTGAAGGGTTCGGCGGTGGCTACACCTTC.

V gene TRBV19 combines with J gene TRBJ1-1; 10 bases agree with TRBD1. CDR3 length: 14 amino acids. Germline values: CDR1 LNHDA, CDR2 SQIVND (reference sequence). The trim removed 5 bases at V and 6 bases at J, leaving 6 bases unmatched. Written as DNA, the CDR3 is TGTGCCAGTAGTGTGACAGGGGGCAGGGCTGAAGCTTTCTTT. It yields the protein CASSVTGGRAEAFF.

The gene calls are TRBV12-5 and TRBJ1-1; no firm D call. Trimming removed 6 bases at V and 0 bases at J, with 11 bases between. Germline V gene data show CDR1 as LGHNT and CDR2 as FRNRAP. The CDR3 contains 14 residues. Here the CDR3 reads CASGVYGVNTEAFF. CDR3 bases: TGTGCTAGTGGAGTATACGGGGTGAACACTGAAGCTTTCTTT.

The rearrangement links TRBV4-2 to TRBJ1-6; D is ambiguous. Germline loops: CDR1 LGHNA, CDR2 YNFKEQ. The CDR3 covers 16 residues. V lost 0 bases, J lost 10 bases, and 16 bases lay in between. The CDR3 sequence is CASSQDRGRVGSPLHF. DNA for the CDR3: TGTGCCAGCAGCCAAGATCGTGGGAGGGTGGGATCACCCCTCCACTTT.

The V call is TRBV5-1, the J call TRBJ2-5; 10 bases line up with TRBD2. Germline trimming cut 4 bases from V and 7 bases from J; bases unmatched to any gene: 16. The CDR3 length is 17 residues. Germline V gene sequence: CDR1 SGHRS, CDR2 YFSETQ. The DNA for the CDR3 is TGCGCCAGCAGCACCAAACCTCTAGCGGGGGAACGGGCGACCCAGTACTTC. Protein product: CASSTKPLAGERATQYF. The variable domain in full, with the rest retrieved from reference TRBV5-1 and TRBJ2-5, is KAGVTQTPRYLIKTRGQQVTLSCSPISGHRSVSWYQQTPGQGLQFLFEYFSETQRNKGNFPGRFSGRQFSNSRSEMNVSTLELGDSALYLCASSTKPLAGERATQYFGPGTRLLVL.

The chain carries TRBV28 and TRBJ1-4; tentative D call: TRBD1 (5 bases). Germline V lookup: CDR1 MDHEN, CDR2 SYDVKM. The CDR3 has 15 amino acids. V was pared by 3 bases and J by 5 bases, with 13 bases between. The CDR3, as DNA: TGTGCCAGCAGTTTCCGTGGTGCAGGGAATGAAAAACTGTTTTTT. This gives the protein CASSFRGAGNEKLFF.

The chain recombines TRBV6-5 with TRBJ1-1; D not certain. With 2 bases removed from V and 3 bases from J, the gap between germline ends came to 16 bases. The CDR3 sequence is 16 residues long. CDR1 MNHEY and CDR2 SVGAGI come from the germline V gene. The CDR3 coding sequence is TGTGCCAGCAGTTACCCCCAACTGGGCACTTACACTGAAGCTTTCTTT. Amino acid sequence: CASSYPQLGTYTEAFF.

The V gene is TRBV5-1, the J gene TRBJ1-5, with a tentative D call TRBD1 (6 bases). Trimming removed 0 bases at V and 3 bases at J, with 10 bases between. Per the germline V gene, CDR1 is SGHRS and CDR2 is YFSETQ. The CDR3 has 15 residues. CDR3 sequence: CASSLGGQINQPQHF. The CDR3 DNA reads TGCGCCAGCAGCTTGGGGGGACAAATCAATCAGCCCCAGCATTTT.

This chain connects TRBV19 to TRBJ1-6; 7 bases match TRBD1. The CDR3 sequence is 16 residues long. Germline CDR1 and CDR2: LNHDA and SQIVND (reference sequence). After removal of 4 bases from V and 3 bases from J, the junction contained 6 bases not matched to a gene. As DNA, the CDR3 is TGTGCCAGTAGTACCCGGACAGGAGTCTATAATTCACCCCTCCACTTT. This codes for CASSTRTGVYNSPLHF.

The V and J genes are TRBV11-1 and TRBJ2-5, with D unresolved. The germline gives CDR1 SGHAT, CDR2 FQDESV (reference sequence). The ends were cut back, 0 bases at V and 2 bases at J, with 13 bases in the middle. This CDR3 is built from 16 residues. CDR3 in DNA: TGTGCCAGCAGCTTAGCGCTGGCAGGATATCAAGAGACCCAGTACTTC. This gives the protein CASSLALAGYQETQYF.

The chain has TRBV18 and TRBJ2-2; 10 nucleotides line up with TRBD2. This CDR3 is built from 16 residues. Per germline, CDR1 KGHSH and CDR2 LQKENI. After removal of 4 bases from V and 3 bases from J, the junction contained 5 bases not matched to a gene. The DNA of the CDR3 is TGTGCCAGCTCACTCAGACTAGCGGGTTACACCGGGGAGCTGTTTTTT. It encodes CASSLRLAGYTGELFF.